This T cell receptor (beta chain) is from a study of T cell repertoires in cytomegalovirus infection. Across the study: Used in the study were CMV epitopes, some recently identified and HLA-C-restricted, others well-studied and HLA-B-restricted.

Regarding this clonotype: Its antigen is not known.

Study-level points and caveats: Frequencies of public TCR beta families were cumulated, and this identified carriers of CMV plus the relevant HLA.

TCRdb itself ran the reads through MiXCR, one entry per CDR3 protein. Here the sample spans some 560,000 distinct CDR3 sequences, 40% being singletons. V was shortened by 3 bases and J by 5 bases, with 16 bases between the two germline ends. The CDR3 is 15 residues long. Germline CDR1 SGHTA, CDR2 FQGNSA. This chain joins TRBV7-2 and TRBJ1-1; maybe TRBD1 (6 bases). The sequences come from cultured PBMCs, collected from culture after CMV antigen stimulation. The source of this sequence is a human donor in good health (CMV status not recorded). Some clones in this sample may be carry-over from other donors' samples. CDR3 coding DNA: TGTGCCAGCAGCTTCTCCGGGGGGCGAAGGACTGAAGCTTTCTTT. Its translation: CASSFSGGRRTEAFF.